These 6 T cell receptor beta chains came from one sample sequenced in a study of blood T cells in healthy people across ages. A sample-barcoded 5' primer and a J-beta primer mix were used in a second PCR of roughly 7 to 11 cycles. One entry per CDR3 protein results from TCRdb running MiXCR on the 5' RACE reads. Of 1.5 million to 2 million distinct CDR3 sequences in the sample, 28% were seen once. Material: blood. The receptor source for this set is a woman aged 30 to 39 in good health.

The table lists this clonotype with many counts. The gene calls are TRBV5-1 and TRBJ2-1; 8 nucleotides agree with TRBD2. The CDR3 totals 15 residues. CDR1 and CDR2 (germline): SGHRS, YFSETQ. V lost 3 bases and J lost 1; bases outside the gene matches: 3. The CDR3 protein is CASSSLAASYNEQFF. As DNA, the CDR3 is TGCGCCAGCAGCTCACTAGCGGCGTCCTACAATGAGCAGTTCTTC.

There are many counts of this clonotype. The gene calls are TRBV29-1 and TRBJ2-7; 8 positions agree with TRBD1. CDR3 size: 12 residues. Germline V lookup: CDR1 SQVTM, CDR2 ANQGSEA. V lost 6 bases and J lost 3; bases outside the gene matches: 4. CDR3 in DNA: TGCAGCGTGGGACAGGAAAACTACGAGCAGTACTTC. Protein: CSVGQENYEQYF.

The chain has TRBV7-2 and TRBJ1-5; TRBD1 aligns across 10 bases. Per the germline V gene, CDR1 is SGHTA and CDR2 is FQGNSA. Unmatched junction bases numbered 6, after V lost 1 base and J lost 3 bases. The CDR3 loop spans 17 amino acids. The CDR3 here is CASSLVGTGADNQPQHF. CDR3 sequence (DNA): TGTGCCAGCAGCTTAGTGGGGACAGGGGCGGACAATCAGCCCCAGCATTTT.

This clonotype was picked up a small number of times. The chain uses TRBV10-3 and TRBJ2-6, with D unclear. Germline CDR1 is ENHRY and CDR2 is SYGVKD. The germline V and J ends were trimmed by 0 bases and 0 bases, with 9 bases remaining between them. The CDR3 extends over 17 amino acids. As DNA, the CDR3 is TGTGCCATCAGTGAGTCGGCAGTTGACTCTGGGGCCAACGTCCTGACTTTC. Amino acid sequence: CAISESAVDSGANVLTF.

This clonotype showed up just a few times. V and J are TRBV5-6 and TRBJ2-1; a weak D match, TRBD1 (6 bases). The CDR3 totals 14 residues. Germline CDR1 reads SGHDT; CDR2 reads YYEEEE. Trimming stripped 4 bases from V and 2 bases from J, with 10 bases between. DNA for the CDR3: TGTGCCAGCAGCACGAGACAGGCCTACAATGAGCAGTTCTTC. It yields the protein CASSTRQAYNEQFF. Variable domain in full (rest from reference TRBV5-6 and TRBJ2-1): DAGVTQSPTHLIKTRGQQVTLRCSPKSGHDTVSWYQQALGQGPQFIFQYYEEEERQRGNFPDRFSGHQFPNYSSELNVNALLLGDSALYLCASSTRQAYNEQFFGPGTRLTVL.

This chain uses TRBV24-1 with TRBJ2-1; 9 positions match TRBD1. With V trimmed by 4 bases and J by 15 bases, 6 bases remained unmatched. Germline CDR1 reads KGHDR; CDR2 reads SFDVKD. This CDR3 has 12 residues. The CDR3, as DNA: TGTGCCACCAGTGACTCGGACAGGGGTAGGTTCTTC. Translating it yields CATSDSDRGRFF.